Listed below are T cell receptor beta chains from one sample, sequenced in a study of early T cells in non-severe SARS-CoV-2 infection. TCRdb processed the 5' RACE reads anew with MiXCR; each CDR3 protein has one entry. Altogether some 38,000 distinct CDR3 sequences are present, around 5.4% being singletons, with the ten largest covering about 4.7%. Sequencing was performed on whole blood, taken at baseline. The source of these receptors is an adult who was a healthcare worker with PCR-confirmed SARS-CoV-2 infection or an uninfected control (not recorded which). The CDR3 runs from the conserved cysteine through the conserved F or W. D genes are given only for firm matches. Clone size is stated in some rows and not others, as once, few, many or a class when expanded.

d_call	v_call	j_call	clone_size	cdr3_aa	cdr3_nt
.	TRBV7-9	TRBJ1-3	many	CASSLFGLTIYF	TGTGCCAGCAGCTTATTTGGGCTGACCATATATTTT
.	TRBV6-1	TRBJ2-1	few	CASSFYDEQFF	TGTGCCAGCAGTTTTTACGATGAGCAGTTCTTC
TRBD1	TRBV12-3/TRBV12-4	TRBJ2-5	many	CASSLQGPQETQYF	TGTGCCAGCAGCCTACAGGGGCCCCAAGAGACCCAGTACTTC
TRBD1	TRBV20-1	TRBJ2-7	many	CSAQVPDRESYEQYF	TGCAGTGCCCAAGTCCCTGACAGGGAATCCTACGAGCAGTACTTC
TRBD1	TRBV7-8	TRBJ1-2	.	CASSPRTGNTAYGYTF	TGTGCCAGCAGCCCCCGGACAGGGAATACGGCCTATGGCTACACCTTC
.	TRBV28	TRBJ1-1	many	CASSFQQGSGTEAFF	TGTGCCAGCAGTTTCCAACAGGGTAGTGGCACTGAAGCTTTCTTT
TRBD1	TRBV6-1	TRBJ1-6	many	CASSEAQGRGLTFYNSPLHF	TGTGCCAGCAGTGAAGCCCAGGGCAGGGGGCTGACTTTTTATAATTCACCCCTCCACTTT
.	TRBV11-2	TRBJ1-2	many	CASSFQSRGNYGYTF	TGTGCCAGCAGCTTCCAGAGTAGGGGAAACTATGGCTACACCTTC
.	TRBV28	TRBJ2-7	many	CASSSERVVRYEQYF	TGTGCCAGCAGCTCTGAAAGGGTCGTCCGCTACGAGCAGTACTTC
TRBD1	TRBV30	TRBJ1-5	many	CAWQGAGWDQPQHF	TGTGCCTGGCAGGGGGCGGGATGGGATCAGCCCCAGCATTTT
.	TRBV19	TRBJ1-5	many	CASSIDLADQPQHF	TGTGCCAGTAGTATAGATCTGGCAGATCAGCCCCAGCATTTT
TRBD1	TRBV19	TRBJ2-7	many	CASSPGTGGREQYF	TGTGCCAGTAGCCCCGGGACAGGGGGTAGGGAGCAGTACTTC
TRBD2	TRBV12-3/TRBV12-4	TRBJ2-1	many	CASSLTSGYNEQFF	TGTGCCAGCAGCCTTACTAGCGGCTACAATGAGCAGTTCTTC
.	TRBV7-9	TRBJ1-3	many	CASSLFLSSGNTIYF	TGTGCCAGCAGTTTGTTCCTGAGCTCTGGAAACACCATATATTTT
.	TRBV19	TRBJ1-2	many	CASKRDVTNYGYTF	TGTGCCAGTAAGCGGGACGTCACTAACTATGGCTACACCTTC
.	TRBV5-1	TRBJ1-6	many	CASSSRDGGSPLHF	TGCGCCAGCAGCTCCCGGGACGGCGGGTCACCCCTCCACTTT
.	TRBV4-3	TRBJ2-2	many	CASSLWNTGELFF	TGCGCCAGCAGCCTATGGAACACCGGGGAGCTGTTTTTT
TRBD2	TRBV20-1	TRBJ2-1	many	CSASAGGRINEQFF	TGCAGTGCGTCAGCGGGAGGGCGGATCAATGAGCAGTTCTTC
.	TRBV6-4	TRBJ1-2	many	CASSRSGLYGYTF	TGTGCCAGCAGCCGGTCGGGCCTCTATGGCTACACCTTC
.	TRBV7-9	TRBJ2-2	few	CASSFSLGTGELFF	TGTGCCAGCAGCTTTTCCTTGGGCACCGGGGAGCTGTTTTTT
TRBD2	TRBV7-9	TRBJ2-2	.	CASSWTSGRTGELFF	TGTGCCAGCAGCTGGACTAGCGGGCGCACCGGGGAGCTGTTTTTT
TRBD1	TRBV29-1	TRBJ2-5	many	CSVGTGGTQYF	TGCAGCGTTGGGACAGGGGGGACCCAGTACTTC
.	TRBV10-2	TRBJ2-1	.	CASSEPGLPGGYNEQFF	TGCGCCAGCAGTGAACCGGGCCTTCCAGGGGGGTACAATGAGCAGTTCTTC
.	TRBV12-3/TRBV12-4	TRBJ2-5	.	CASSFRGARETQYF	TGTGCCAGCAGTTTTCGGGGGGCCAGGGAGACCCAGTACTTC
.	TRBV2	TRBJ2-7	few	CASSEVSFAGAYEQYF	TGTGCCAGCAGTGAGGTTAGCTTCGCAGGAGCCTACGAGCAGTACTTC
TRBD1	TRBV7-9	TRBJ1-6	few	CASSPQGQGSSPLHF	TGTGCCAGCAGCCCCCAGGGACAGGGTAGTTCACCCCTCCACTTT
TRBD2	TRBV7-6	TRBJ2-2	.	CASSRTSGSRTGELFF	TGTGCCAGCTCGCGGACTAGCGGGAGTCGCACCGGGGAGCTGTTTTTT
.	TRBV6-6	TRBJ2-6	many	CASSYPNGPGANVLTF	TGTGCCAGCAGTTACCCCAACGGCCCTGGGGCCAACGTCCTGACTTTC
.	TRBV27	TRBJ2-3	many	CASSPLIIISDRNTDTQYF	TGTGCCAGCAGTCCCCTTATTATCATTTCGGACAGAAACACAGATACGCAGTATTTT
.	TRBV20-1	TRBJ2-7	many	CSATRDNSYEQYF	TGCAGTGCTACCCGGGACAACTCCTACGAGCAGTACTTC
.	TRBV12-3/TRBV12-4	TRBJ1-2	many	CASSPPVLAATHYGYTF	TGTGCCAGCAGCCCCCCCGTCCTCGCCGCAACCCACTATGGCTACACCTTC
.	TRBV11-2	TRBJ1-6	few	CASSLGHGDSPLHF	TGTGCCAGCAGTCTGGGACACGGAGATTCACCCCTCCACTTT
.	TRBV18	TRBJ1-2	.	CASSPAQTPYGYTF	TGTGCCAGCTCACCAGCCCAGACCCCTTATGGCTACACCTTC
.	TRBV29-1	TRBJ2-5	many	CSVSNSQETQYF	TGCAGCGTTTCGAACTCTCAGGAGACCCAGTACTTC
.	TRBV6-6	TRBJ1-6	few	CASSYLSRSPLHF	TGTGCCAGCAGTTACTTGTCCCGATCACCCCTCCACTTT
.	TRBV6-2/TRBV6-3	TRBJ2-7	many	CASSRGSEQYF	TGTGCCAGCAGCCGGGGGAGCGAGCAGTACTTC
.	TRBV7-2	TRBJ1-3	many	CASSYGGTGNTIYF	TGTGCCAGCAGCTATGGGGGGACTGGAAACACCATATATTTT
.	TRBV4-3	TRBJ2-1	.	CASSPNLQELPLKGYEQFF	TGCGCCAGCAGCCCAAATCTTCAGGAGTTACCCTTAAAAGGTTATGAGCAGTTCTTC
.	TRBV7-8	TRBJ1-5	many	CASSPGGRYSNQPQHF	TGTGCCAGCAGCCCCGGGGGGAGATATAGCAATCAGCCCCAGCATTTT
.	TRBV7-9	TRBJ2-1	many	CASSFGPSSYNEQFF	TGTGCCAGCAGCTTTGGGCCCAGCTCCTACAATGAGCAGTTCTTC
.	TRBV5-1	TRBJ2-5	many	CASTKTGNEETQYF	TGCGCCAGCACCAAGACAGGAAACGAAGAGACCCAGTACTTC
.	TRBV5-6	TRBJ2-6	.	CASSSTRGPSGTDVLTF	TGTGCCAGCAGTTCTACCCGGGGGCCCTCCGGGACCGACGTCCTGACTTTC
.	TRBV11-2	TRBJ1-6	many	CASSLAPNSPLHF	TGTGCCAGCAGCTTGGCACCTAATTCACCCCTCCACTTT
.	TRBV7-6	TRBJ2-2	medium-sized	CASSLVGGGELFF	TGTGCCAGCAGCCTGGTAGGCGGCGGGGAGCTGTTTTTT
.	TRBV29-1	TRBJ1-1	many	CSVEDPGRSLNTEAFF	TGCAGCGTTGAAGATCCCGGCAGGTCATTGAACACTGAAGCTTTCTTT
TRBD1	TRBV5-1	TRBJ1-2	many	CASSIGQGIQRGYTF	TGCGCCAGCAGCATCGGACAGGGAATCCAGCGCGGCTACACCTTC
TRBD1	TRBV5-6	TRBJ2-1	many	CASSWGQGEQFF	TGTGCCAGCAGCTGGGGACAGGGCGAGCAGTTCTTC
TRBD1	TRBV12-3/TRBV12-4	TRBJ1-2	many	CASSRQGSYGYTF	TGTGCCAGCAGTCGACAGGGGAGCTATGGCTACACCTTC
.	TRBV12-2	TRBJ1-5	many	CASRPGGASQPQHF	TGTGCAAGTCGCCCAGGCGGCGCAAGTCAGCCCCAGCATTTT
TRBD2	TRBV12-3/TRBV12-4	TRBJ2-7	many	CASCLAGGYEQYF	TGTGCCAGTTGCCTAGCGGGAGGCTACGAGCAGTACTTC